These 16 T cell receptor beta chains came from one sample sequenced in a study of CD8+ T cells in alopecia areata. The treatment is: oral pan-JAK inhibitor, 5-10 mg twice daily. RNA extraction and reverse transcription yielded cDNA as sequencing template. Sequenced by immunoSEQ multiplex PCR; TCRdb stores in-frame clones only, minus some. The sample contains approximately 200,000 clones, 40% to 55% of which appear only once. The starting material was CD4+ T cells sorted from blood, obtained between weeks 36 and 40, from a patient treated with tofacitinib. These TCRs come from a human donor with alopecia areata.

The chain has TRBV10-3 and TRBJ1-2; 7 nucleotides match TRBD1. Germline assignment: CDR1 ENHRY and CDR2 SYGVKD. V dropped 5 bases and J dropped 7; count of bases not matched to a gene: 7. CDR3 size: 13 residues. CDR3 coding DNA: TGTGCCATCAGTAGCCGGGACAGCTTTGGCTACACCTTC. It encodes CAISSRDSFGYTF.

This clone showed up just a few times. The chain has TRBV30 and TRBJ2-3; D is unclear. The V end was cut by 5 bases, the J end by 0 bases, with 6 bases between. Germline V CDR1 and CDR2: GTSNPN, SVGIG (reference sequence). This CDR3 is built from 12 residues. The DNA of the CDR3 is TGTGCCTGGGACCGAAGCACAGATACGCAGTATTTT. Protein sequence: CAWDRSTDTQYF.

This chain connects TRBV7-2 to TRBJ2-3; D is perhaps TRBD1 (6 bases). This CDR3 is built from 13 residues. Germline lookup yields CDR1 SGHTA and CDR2 FQGNSA. Trimming took off 2 bases at V and 9 bases at J, with 12 bases between the two ends. Here the CDR3 DNA reads TGTGCCAGCAGCTTAAGACAGGTCAGCACGCAGTATTTT. Translating gives CASSLRQVSTQYF.

This clone was seen only a few times. The chain employs TRBV5-1 and TRBJ2-3, with a possible D match to TRBD2 (6 bases). CDR1 SGHRS and CDR2 YFSETQ come from the germline V gene. The CDR3 has 15 residues. With 4 bases removed from V and 6 bases from J, the gap between germline ends came to 18 bases. CDR3 sequence (DNA): TGCGCCAGCAGCCCGCGGGGCGAATCCCGCGATACGCAGTATTTT. This translates into CASSPRGESRDTQYF.

This clone turned up a few times. The genes are TRBV29-1 and TRBJ1-1, with D tentatively TRBD1 (6 bases). Trimming stripped 7 bases from V and 2 bases from J, with 14 bases between. The CDR3 runs to 13 residues. Looked up from germline, CDR1 is SQVTM and CDR2 is ANQGSEA. In DNA, the CDR3 is TGCAGCGCAGCCAAACAGGGCAACACTGAAGCTTTCTTT. Translated, it gives CSAAKQGNTEAFF.

In its sample, this clone was seen many times. The chain has TRBV15 and TRBJ2-1; D gene uncertain. The CDR3 is made up of 16 amino acids. V was pared by 0 bases and J by 6 bases, with 15 bases between. From germline, CDR1 is LNHNV and CDR2 YYDKDF (reference sequence). CDR3 region: CATSRDPSLRGNEQFF. The CDR3 DNA is TGTGCCACCAGCAGAGATCCGAGTCTCCGCGGCAATGAGCAGTTCTTC.

This chain links TRBV7-2 with TRBJ1-2; 7 positions match TRBD1. From germline, CDR1 is SGHTA and CDR2 FQGNSA. CDR3 length equals 15 residues. V trimming: 3 bases; J trimming: 4 bases; junction bases outside the gene matches: 8. CDR3 coding DNA: TGTGCCAGCAGCTTGACAGGGTCCGGGGGCTATGGCTACACCTTC. Amino acid sequence: CASSLTGSGGYGYTF.

The genes are TRBV7-4 and TRBJ1-1; D gene ambiguous. The ends were cut back, 7 bases at V and 1 base at J, with 16 bases in the middle. Germline assignment: CDR1 SGHVT and CDR2 SQSDAQ. The CDR3 is 15 amino acids. In DNA, the CDR3 is TGTGCCAGCATCCTTCCGAGGGCTCCGAACACTGAAGCTTTCTTT. It is translated as CASILPRAPNTEAFF.

This chain connects TRBV9 to TRBJ2-1, with 8 bases identical to TRBD2. V lost 0 bases to trimming and J lost 2 bases; unmatched junction nucleotides: 4. Germline V CDR1 and CDR2: SGDLS, YYNGEE. The CDR3 has 16 amino acids. This chain's CDR3 is CASSVGVAGPYNEQFF. The CDR3 DNA follows: TGTGCCAGCAGCGTAGGCGTAGCGGGACCCTACAATGAGCAGTTCTTC.

The chain combines TRBV7-9 with TRBJ2-3; unclear D gene. The V and J ends lost 6 bases and 6 bases respectively, with 13 bases between them. The CDR3 consists of 13 residues. Germline values: CDR1 SEHNR, CDR2 FQNEAQ (reference sequence). For the CDR3, the DNA is TGTGCCAGCAGAATCACCGGGTCCGATACGCAGTATTTT. Protein product: CASRITGSDTQYF.

In DNA, the CDR3 is TGCAGTGCCCAGATAGAGACCCAGTACTTC. Encoded protein: CSAQIETQYF. The chain has TRBV20-1 and TRBJ2-5; no clear D. This CDR3 is 10 amino acids long. Germline CDR1 and CDR2: DFQATT and SNEGSKA (reference sequence). The V end was cut by 6 bases, the J end by 4 bases, with 6 bases between.

The chain links TRBV5-1 to TRBJ2-1; D may be TRBD1 (5 bases). The CDR3 consists of 14 residues. V was shortened by 5 bases and J by 8 bases, with 17 bases between the two germline ends. CDR1 is SGHRS, CDR2 YFSETQ, per germline. The CDR3: CASRAWVGRDEQFF. In DNA form, the CDR3 reads TGCGCCAGCAGAGCTTGGGTCGGCAGGGATGAGCAGTTCTTC.

The genes are TRBV14 and TRBJ2-3; weak D call: TRBD2 (6 bases). Germline values: CDR1 SGHDN, CDR2 FVKESK. The CDR3 has 13 amino acids. V was trimmed by 3 bases and J by 3 bases, leaving 7 bases between them. Here the CDR3 DNA reads TGTGCCAGCAGCCATGGGACTACAGATACGCAGTATTTT. This translates into CASSHGTTDTQYF.

This chain connects TRBV30 to TRBJ1-5; D is undetermined. This CDR3 is 13 amino acids long. Trimming left V 1 base short and J 1 base short, with 5 bases between. Germline loops: CDR1 GTSNPN, CDR2 SVGIG (reference sequence). The CDR3 bases are TGTGCCTGGAGTGAAGGCAGCAATCAGCCCCAGCATTTT. Protein sequence: CAWSEGSNQPQHF.

This clone was seen more than once but under ten times. V gene TRBV7-2 combines with J gene TRBJ2-3; D gene uncertain. V was cut by 5 bases and J by 0 bases, with 12 bases left in between. The CDR3 length is 15 residues. Germline V gene sequence: CDR1 SGHTA, CDR2 FQGNSA. CDR3 residues: CASSPLGPSTDTQYF. DNA of the CDR3: TGTGCCAGCAGCCCCCTGGGCCCCAGCACAGATACGCAGTATTTT.

The J gene is TRBJ1-1, the V gene TRBV25-1; a possible D gene is TRBD1 (6 bases). CDR3 length: 16 residues. Germline values: CDR1 MGHDK, CDR2 SYGVNS. Trimming removed 4 bases from V and 2 bases from J, with 17 bases in between. CDR3 amino acids: CASSVAGAVSNTEAFF. The CDR3 DNA is TGTGCCAGCAGTGTTGCAGGGGCCGTATCAAACACTGAAGCTTTCTTT.